Listed below are T cell receptor beta chains from one sample, sequenced in a study of blood T cells in healthy people across ages. TCRdb re-called the 5' RACE reads with MiXCR, one entry per CDR3 protein. The sample includes more than 450,000 distinct CDR3 sequences, about 28% of them seen just once. Separately, the same data were catalogued under a study of T cells of mothers and their children.

Sequencing was done on a sample of blood. Receptor source: a boy under 10 years old in good health. Each CDR3 is given with its conserved first and last residue. The order of the fields is V gene, J gene, CDR3 protein.

TRBV5-1	.	CASSPGTSDSYEQYF
TRBV15	TRBJ2-7	CATSNGGKTYEQYF
TRBV11-2	TRBJ2-3	CASSLHRAGATDTQYF
TRBV27	TRBJ2-4	CASSFGTGGNIQYF
TRBV5-1	TRBJ2-7	CASSLGRETYEQYF
TRBV3-1	TRBJ2-1	CASSHRGASYNEQFF
TRBV4-2	.	CASSQAQGSPSQFF
TRBV12-5	.	CASGPRRQGGYEQYF
TRBV5-1	TRBJ2-7	CASNGGDNYEQYF
TRBV6-5	TRBJ2-7	CASSYSRRGSRHEQYF
TRBV9	TRBJ1-1	CASSGLGVTHTEAFF
TRBV29-1	TRBJ2-7	CSVRTQLDNPEQYF
TRBV19	TRBJ1-5	CASSIPGQGLNRPQHF
TRBV10-3	TRBJ2-7	CAISESRDREAEQYF
TRBV5-5	TRBJ2-1	CASSLGRDFIRHSSYNEQFF
TRBV5-1	TRBJ2-1	CASSFESPGNEQFF
TRBV20-1	TRBJ2-3	CSASPSGREGPPDTQYF
TRBV2	TRBJ2-5	CASSEKIRRTQYF
TRBV7-2	TRBJ2-7	CASSLAGTSGRSYEQYF
TRBV20-1	TRBJ2-5	CSAYPGTSDQETQYF
TRBV15	TRBJ2-2	CATSRTRVWQNTGELFF
TRBV21-1	TRBJ1-4	CATYEKLFF
TRBV20-1	TRBJ2-1	CSASGTSGRAGSYNEQFF
TRBV10-3	TRBJ2-1	CAISESGWGGYNEQFF
TRBV7-8	TRBJ1-1	CASSLLRDREGPEAFF
TRBV20-1	TRBJ2-5	CSARVQGIKETQYF
TRBV20-1	TRBJ2-5	CGVGWGSKFQYF
TRBV2	TRBJ1-4	CASRQGKPNEKLFF
TRBV5-1	TRBJ2-2	CASSLLAGNTGELFF
TRBV18	TRBJ2-5	CASSPNSVTETQYF
TRBV20-1	TRBJ2-2	CSARDVGENTGELFF
TRBV5-1	TRBJ1-1	CASSLGGQNTEAFF
TRBV6-1	.	CASRAPGGGGYEQYF